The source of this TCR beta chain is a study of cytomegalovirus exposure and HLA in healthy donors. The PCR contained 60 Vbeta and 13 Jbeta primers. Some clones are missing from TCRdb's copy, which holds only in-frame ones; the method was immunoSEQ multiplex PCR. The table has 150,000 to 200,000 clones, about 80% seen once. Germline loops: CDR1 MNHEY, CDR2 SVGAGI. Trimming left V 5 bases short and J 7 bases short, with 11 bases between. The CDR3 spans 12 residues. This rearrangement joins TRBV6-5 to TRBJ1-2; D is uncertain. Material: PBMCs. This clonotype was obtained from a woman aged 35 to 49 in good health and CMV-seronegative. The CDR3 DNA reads TGTGCCAGCAGTCGGGGAGGGCTTGGCTACACCTTC. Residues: CASSRGGLGYTF.